A single sample is the source of the 10 T cell receptor beta chains below, sequenced in a study of blood T cell repertoires in COVID-19. The data were produced by immunoSEQ multiplex PCR, yet TCRdb's version contains in-frame clones alone and is incomplete. The sample carries around 42,000 clones, 85% to 90% recorded once. Sequenced material: peripheral blood. The source is a human donor in a cohort sampled during active COVID-19.

The chain uses TRBV9 and TRBJ2-7; weak D call: TRBD2 (6 bases). Germline V gene data show CDR1 as SGDLS and CDR2 as YYNGEE. This CDR3 comprises 14 residues. The V gene lost 2 bases and the J gene lost 3 bases, with 12 bases spanning the gap. As DNA, the CDR3 is TGTGCCAGCAGCGTCGGGGACTTTCTCTACGAGCAGTACTTC. Translated: CASSVGDFLYEQYF. The whole variable domain, filled in from reference TRBV9 and TRBJ2-7, reads DSGVTQTPKHLITATGQRVTLRCSPRSGDLSVYWYQQSLDQGLQFLIQYYNGEERAKGNILERFSAQQFPDLHSELNLSSLELGDSALYFCASSVGDFLYEQYFGPGTRLTVT.

The chain couples TRBV7-9 to TRBJ1-2, with 7 bases fitting TRBD1. J lost 5 bases, V lost 5 bases, and 8 bases had no gene match. The germline gives CDR1 SEHNR, CDR2 FQNEAQ (reference sequence). This CDR3 contains 14 residues. CDR3: CASSTWDSPYGYTF. The CDR3 DNA reads as TGTGCCAGCAGCACTTGGGACAGCCCATATGGCTACACCTTC.

This sequence joins TRBV19 and TRBJ1-2; perhaps TRBD1 as D (6 bases). Trimming took 8 bases from V and 8 from J, leaving 24 bases between them. CDR1 LNHDA and CDR2 SQIVND come from the germline V gene (reference sequence). The CDR3 totals 15 residues. The chain's CDR3 is CASDPTGVDLWGYTF. CDR3 coding DNA: TGTGCCAGTGACCCGACAGGCGTTGATCTATGGGGCTACACCTTC.

The chain joins TRBV28 to TRBJ1-2; TRBD1 might be the D (6 bases). The CDR3 has 15 amino acids. V was pared by 2 bases and J by 4 bases, with 14 bases between. Germline CDR1 MDHEN, CDR2 SYDVKM. In nucleotides, the CDR3 is TGTGCCAGCAGTTTAAGGTGGACAGCCGCCTATGGCTACACCTTC. Amino acid sequence: CASSLRWTAAYGYTF.

V gene TRBV27 combines with J gene TRBJ1-1, with D possibly being TRBD1 (6 bases). The length of the CDR3 is 14 residues. The V end lost 6 bases, the J end lost 7 bases, and 18 bases lay between the germline ends. Germline CDR1 reads MNHEY; CDR2 reads SMNVEV (reference sequence). The CDR3 nucleotides read TGTGCCAGCAGCGCAGGGGAGTCGCGGTTTGAAGCTTTCTTT. It is translated as CASSAGESRFEAFF.

The chain couples TRBV19 to TRBJ2-7; 9 nucleotides align to TRBD2. The germline gives CDR1 LNHDA, CDR2 SQIVND (reference sequence). This CDR3 has 15 amino acids. V was pared by 6 bases and J by 3 bases, with 9 bases of the junction left unmatched. CDR3 DNA: TGTGCCAGTAGGTTAGCGGGAGTTTCGCTCTACGAGCAGTACTTC. It encodes CASRLAGVSLYEQYF.

The chain couples TRBV24-1 to TRBJ2-3; a weak D match, TRBD2 (6 bases). The germline V and J ends were trimmed by 7 bases and 13 bases, with 17 bases remaining between them. CDR3 length: 12 residues. Germline loops: CDR1 KGHDR, CDR2 SFDVKD. This CDR3 is CATRSGEGLEYF. The CDR3, as DNA: TGTGCCACCAGGTCGGGGGAAGGGTTGGAGTATTTT.

The rearrangement links TRBV14 to TRBJ2-7; 9 positions agree with TRBD2. Losses at the gene ends were 4 bases for V and 6 bases for J; bases not matched to a gene: 7. The CDR3 has 14 amino acids. Germline V gene data show CDR1 as SGHDN and CDR2 as FVKESK. The CDR3 DNA reads as TGTGCCAGCAGCCCCTGGACTAGCGCGGGCGAGCAGTACTTC. Its protein is CASSPWTSAGEQYF.

V usage is TRBV28 and J usage is TRBJ2-7; 7 bases fit TRBD2. Germline loops: CDR1 MDHEN, CDR2 SYDVKM. Trimming at V came to 2 bases and at J to 2 bases, leaving 6 bases not matched to a gene. The CDR3 consists of 15 residues. The CDR3 nucleotides are TGTGCCAGCAGTTTAACCGAAGGGAGGGCCTACGAGCAGTACTTC. It yields the protein CASSLTEGRAYEQYF.

The chain carries TRBV3-1 (or the pseudogene TRBV3-2) and TRBJ2-7; D gene uncertain. CDR3 size: 13 residues. The germline gives CDR1 LGHDT, CDR2 YNNKEL (reference sequence). Trimming removed 6 bases at V and 0 bases at J, with 9 bases between. In nucleotides, the CDR3 is TGTGCCAGCAGTATAGCCCCCTCCTACGAGCAGTACTTC. Encoded protein: CASSIAPSYEQYF.